The clone carrying this T cell receptor (beta chain) was seen at least ten times. The source material, RNA transcripts, was used to amplify TCR beta CDR3 regions. HTBI primers were the set used in a first-round RT-PCR of the TCR CDR3. MiXCR was run by TCRdb on the multiplex PCR reads, yielding one entry per CDR3 protein. The sample holds a few hundred thousand distinct CDR3 sequences, roughly 15% seen once. Diagnostic assessment was based on clinical symptoms, serum thyroxine and TRAb, thyroid ultrasound and orbital computed tomography. Per the germline V gene, CDR1 is GTSNPN and CDR2 is SVGIG (reference sequence). V trimming: 3 bases; J trimming: 1 base; junction bases outside the gene matches: 7. CDR3 size: 15 residues. This entry is derived from a study of T cells in Graves' hyperthyroidism and ophthalmopathy.

Sequencing was carried out using blood. The chain employs TRBV30 and TRBJ2-3, with TRBD1 matching over 7 bases. This TCR was sampled from a woman aged 25 to 39 with Graves' ophthalmopathy. The CDR3 coding sequence is TGTGCCTGGAGCCCACGGACAGGCCGCACAGATACGCAGTATTTT. Translation gives CAWSPRTGRTDTQYF.